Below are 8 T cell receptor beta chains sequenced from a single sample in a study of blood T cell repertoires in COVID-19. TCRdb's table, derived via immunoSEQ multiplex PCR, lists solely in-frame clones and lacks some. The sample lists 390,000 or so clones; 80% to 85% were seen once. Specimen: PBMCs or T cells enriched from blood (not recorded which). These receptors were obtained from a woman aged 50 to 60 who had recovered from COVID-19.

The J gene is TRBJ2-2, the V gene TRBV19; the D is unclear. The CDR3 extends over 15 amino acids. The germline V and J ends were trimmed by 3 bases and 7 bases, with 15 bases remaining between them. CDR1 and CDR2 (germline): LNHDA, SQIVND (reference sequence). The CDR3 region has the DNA TGTGCCAGTAGTATTGGTGGGCACGCTGACGGGGAGCTGTTTTTT. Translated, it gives CASSIGGHADGELFF.

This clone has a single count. The CDR3 region is CASSYNTGELFF. The DNA for the CDR3 is TGTGCCAGCAGTTATAACACCGGGGAGCTGTTTTTT. The rearrangement uses TRBV7-9 and TRBJ2-2; D unresolved. Germline V gene sequence: CDR1 SEHNR, CDR2 FQNEAQ (reference sequence). The CDR3 has 12 amino acids. V was shortened by 6 bases and J by 2 bases, with 4 bases between the two germline ends.

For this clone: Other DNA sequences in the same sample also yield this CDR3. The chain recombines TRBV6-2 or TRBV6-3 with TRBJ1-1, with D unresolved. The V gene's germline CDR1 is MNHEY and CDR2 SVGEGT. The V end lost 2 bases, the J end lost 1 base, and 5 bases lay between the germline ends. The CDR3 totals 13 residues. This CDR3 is CASSYLRNTEAFF. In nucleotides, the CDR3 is TGTGCCAGCAGTTACCTCCGGAACACTGAAGCTTTCTTT.

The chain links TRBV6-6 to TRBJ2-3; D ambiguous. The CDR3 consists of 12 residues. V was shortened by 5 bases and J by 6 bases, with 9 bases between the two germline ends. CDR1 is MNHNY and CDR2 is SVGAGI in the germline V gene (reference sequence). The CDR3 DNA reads TGTGCCAGCAGTGCCCCTAGTGATACGCAGTATTTT. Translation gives CASSAPSDTQYF.

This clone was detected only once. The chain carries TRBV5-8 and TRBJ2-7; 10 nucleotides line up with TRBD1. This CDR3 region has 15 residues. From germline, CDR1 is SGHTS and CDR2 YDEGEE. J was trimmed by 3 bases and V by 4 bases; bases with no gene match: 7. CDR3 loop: CASSVAGTGDYEQYF. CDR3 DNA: TGTGCCAGCAGCGTGGCCGGGACAGGGGACTACGAGCAGTACTTC.

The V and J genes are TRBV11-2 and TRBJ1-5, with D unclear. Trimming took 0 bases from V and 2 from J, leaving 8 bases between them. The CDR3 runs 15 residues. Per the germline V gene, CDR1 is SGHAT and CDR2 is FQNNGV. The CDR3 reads CASSLDLEGNQPQHF. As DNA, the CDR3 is TGTGCCAGCAGCTTAGATCTGGAGGGCAATCAGCCCCAGCATTTT.

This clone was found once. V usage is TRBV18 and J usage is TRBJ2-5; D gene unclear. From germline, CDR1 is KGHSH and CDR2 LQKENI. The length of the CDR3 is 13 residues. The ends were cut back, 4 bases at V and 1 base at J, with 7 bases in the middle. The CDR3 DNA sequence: TGTGCCAGCTCACGACTGATCCAAGAGACCCAGTACTTC. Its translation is CASSRLIQETQYF.

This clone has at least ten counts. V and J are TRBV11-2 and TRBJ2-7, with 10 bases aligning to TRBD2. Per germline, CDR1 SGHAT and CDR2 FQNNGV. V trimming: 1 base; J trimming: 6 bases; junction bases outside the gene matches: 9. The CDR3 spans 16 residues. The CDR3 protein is CASSLGSLAGVSEQYF. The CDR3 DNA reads TGTGCCAGCAGCTTAGGAAGCCTAGCGGGAGTCTCCGAGCAGTACTTC.